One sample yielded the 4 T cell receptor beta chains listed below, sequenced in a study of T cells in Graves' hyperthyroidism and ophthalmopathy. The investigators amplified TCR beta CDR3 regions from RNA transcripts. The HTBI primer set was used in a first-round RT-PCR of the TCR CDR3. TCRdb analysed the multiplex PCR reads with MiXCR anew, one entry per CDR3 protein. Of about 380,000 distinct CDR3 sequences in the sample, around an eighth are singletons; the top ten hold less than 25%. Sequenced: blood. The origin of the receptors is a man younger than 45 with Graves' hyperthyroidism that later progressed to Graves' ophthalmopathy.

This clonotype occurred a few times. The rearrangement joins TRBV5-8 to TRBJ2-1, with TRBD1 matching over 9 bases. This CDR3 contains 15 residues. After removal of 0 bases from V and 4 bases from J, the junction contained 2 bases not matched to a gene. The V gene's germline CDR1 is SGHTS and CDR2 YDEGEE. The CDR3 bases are TGTGCCAGCAGCTTGGGGGACAGGGTGTACAATGAGCAGTTCTTC. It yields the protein CASSLGDRVYNEQFF.

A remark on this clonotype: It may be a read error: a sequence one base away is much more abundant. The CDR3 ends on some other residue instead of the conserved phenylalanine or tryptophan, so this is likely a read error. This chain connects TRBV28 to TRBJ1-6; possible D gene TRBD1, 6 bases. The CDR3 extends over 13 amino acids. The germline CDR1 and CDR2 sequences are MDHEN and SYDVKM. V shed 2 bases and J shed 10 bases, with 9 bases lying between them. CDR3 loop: CASSLGGHSPLHL. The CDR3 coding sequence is TGTGCCAGCAGTTTAGGGGGGCACTCACCCCTCCACCTT.

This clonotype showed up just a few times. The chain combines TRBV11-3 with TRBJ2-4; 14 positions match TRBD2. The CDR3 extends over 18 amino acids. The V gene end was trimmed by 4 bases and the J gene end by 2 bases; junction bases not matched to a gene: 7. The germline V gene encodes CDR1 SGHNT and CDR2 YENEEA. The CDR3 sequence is CASSSRLAGGPTKNIQYF. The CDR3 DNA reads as TGTGCCAGCAGCTCAAGACTAGCGGGGGGGCCAACCAAAAACATTCAGTACTTC.

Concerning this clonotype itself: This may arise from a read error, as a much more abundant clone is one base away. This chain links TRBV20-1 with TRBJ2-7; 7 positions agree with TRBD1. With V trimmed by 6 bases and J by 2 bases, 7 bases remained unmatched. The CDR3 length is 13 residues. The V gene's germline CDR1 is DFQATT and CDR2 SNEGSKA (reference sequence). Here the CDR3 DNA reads TGCAGTGCCCTGACAGGGAGCCCCTACGAGCAGTACTTC. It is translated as CSALTGSPYEQYF.